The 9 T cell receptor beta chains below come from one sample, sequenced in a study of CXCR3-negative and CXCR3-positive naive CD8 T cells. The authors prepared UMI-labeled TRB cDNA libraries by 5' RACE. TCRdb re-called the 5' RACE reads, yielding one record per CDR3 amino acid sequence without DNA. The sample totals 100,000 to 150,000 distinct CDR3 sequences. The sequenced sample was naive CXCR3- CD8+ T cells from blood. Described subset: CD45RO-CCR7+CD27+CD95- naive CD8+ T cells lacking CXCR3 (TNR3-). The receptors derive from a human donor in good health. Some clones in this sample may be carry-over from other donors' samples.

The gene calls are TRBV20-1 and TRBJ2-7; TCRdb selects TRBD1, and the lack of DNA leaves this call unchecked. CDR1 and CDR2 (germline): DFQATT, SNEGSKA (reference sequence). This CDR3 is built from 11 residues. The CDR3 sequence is CSQETPYEQYF.

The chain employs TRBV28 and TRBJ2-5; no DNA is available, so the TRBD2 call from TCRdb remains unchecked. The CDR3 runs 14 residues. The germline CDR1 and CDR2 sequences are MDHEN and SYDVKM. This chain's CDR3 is CASSPGTSVETQYF.

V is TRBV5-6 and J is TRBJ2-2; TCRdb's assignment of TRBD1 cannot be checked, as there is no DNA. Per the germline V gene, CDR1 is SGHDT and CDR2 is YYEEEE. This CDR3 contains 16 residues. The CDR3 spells CASSLVYRTNTGELFF.

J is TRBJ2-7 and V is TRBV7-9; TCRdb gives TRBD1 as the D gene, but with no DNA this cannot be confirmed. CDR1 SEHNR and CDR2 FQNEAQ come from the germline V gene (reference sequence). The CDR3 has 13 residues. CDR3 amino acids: CASTPQGSYEQYF.

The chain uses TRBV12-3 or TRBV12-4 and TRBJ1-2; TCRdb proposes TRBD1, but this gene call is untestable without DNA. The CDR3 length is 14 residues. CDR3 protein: CASSADLRGYGYTF.

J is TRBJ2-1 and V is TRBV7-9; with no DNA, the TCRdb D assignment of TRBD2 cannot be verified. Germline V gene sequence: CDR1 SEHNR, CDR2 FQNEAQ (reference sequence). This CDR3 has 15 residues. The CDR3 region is CASSPSGGRNNEQFF.

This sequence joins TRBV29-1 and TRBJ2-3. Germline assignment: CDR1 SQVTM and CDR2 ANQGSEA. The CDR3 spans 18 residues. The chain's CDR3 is CSVEDPIWGGVSTDTQYF.

The CDR3 sequence is CASSSFRGWGEAFF. This chain joins TRBV28 and TRBJ1-1; TCRdb reports TRBD1, a call that lacks DNA to check it against. Germline CDR1 reads MDHEN; CDR2 reads SYDVKM. The CDR3 is 14 amino acids.

The CDR3 loop reads CASSGRDSNNEQFF. The rearrangement uses TRBV27 and TRBJ2-1; TCRdb designates TRBD1, a call that cannot be tested without DNA. Germline CDR1 and CDR2: MNHEY and SMNVEV (reference sequence). The CDR3 runs to 14 residues.